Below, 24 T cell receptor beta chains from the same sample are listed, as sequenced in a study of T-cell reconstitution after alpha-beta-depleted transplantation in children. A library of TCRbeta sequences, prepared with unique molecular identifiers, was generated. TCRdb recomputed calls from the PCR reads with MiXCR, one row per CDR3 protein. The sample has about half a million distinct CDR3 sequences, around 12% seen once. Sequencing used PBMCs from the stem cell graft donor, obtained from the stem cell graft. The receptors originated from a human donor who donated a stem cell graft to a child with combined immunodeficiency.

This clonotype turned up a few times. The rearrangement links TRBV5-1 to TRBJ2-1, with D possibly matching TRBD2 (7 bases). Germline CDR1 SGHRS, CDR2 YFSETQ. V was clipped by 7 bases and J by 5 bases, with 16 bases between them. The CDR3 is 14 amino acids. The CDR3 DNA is TGCGCCAGCGCTAAAGGAGGGGGGGACAATGAGCAGTTCTTC. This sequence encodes CASAKGGGDNEQFF.

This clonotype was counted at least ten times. The CDR3 reads CASSLDRGDLNEKLFF. CDR3 DNA: TGTGCCAGCAGCTTGGACAGGGGCGACCTGAATGAAAAACTGTTTTTT. The chain recombines TRBV5-5 with TRBJ1-4; TRBD1 aligns across 7 bases. Germline V gene lookup returns CDR1 SGHKS and CDR2 YYEKEE (reference sequence). V trimming: 0 bases; J trimming: 5 bases; junction bases outside the gene matches: 7. The CDR3 runs to 16 residues. The whole variable domain, filled in from reference TRBV5-5 and TRBJ1-4, reads DAGVTQSPTHLIKTRGQQVTLRCSPISGHKSVSWYQQVLGQGPQFIFQYYEKEERGRGNFPDRFSARQFPNYSSELNVNALLLGDSALYLCASSLDRGDLNEKLFFGSGTQLSVL.

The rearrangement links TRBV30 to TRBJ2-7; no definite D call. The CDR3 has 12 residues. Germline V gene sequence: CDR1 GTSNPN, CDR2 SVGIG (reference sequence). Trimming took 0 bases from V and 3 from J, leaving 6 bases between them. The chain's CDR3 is CAWSVQDYEQYF. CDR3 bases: TGTGCCTGGAGTGTACAAGACTACGAGCAGTACTTC.

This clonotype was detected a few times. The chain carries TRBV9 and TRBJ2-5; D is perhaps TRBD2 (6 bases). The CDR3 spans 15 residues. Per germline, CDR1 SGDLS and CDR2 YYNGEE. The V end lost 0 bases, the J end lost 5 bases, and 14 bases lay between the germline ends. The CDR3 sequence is CASSVGGGPAETQYF. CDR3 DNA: TGTGCCAGCAGCGTAGGAGGAGGGCCTGCGGAGACCCAGTACTTC.

CDR3 loop: CASSLGPTKYEQYF. CDR3 bases: TGTGCCAGCAGCTTAGGCCCAACTAAATACGAGCAGTACTTC. The chain uses TRBV7-2 and TRBJ2-7; D is unresolved. The CDR3 loop spans 14 amino acids. Germline assignment: CDR1 SGHTA and CDR2 FQGNSA. The germline V and J ends were trimmed by 1 base and 4 bases, with 11 bases remaining between them.

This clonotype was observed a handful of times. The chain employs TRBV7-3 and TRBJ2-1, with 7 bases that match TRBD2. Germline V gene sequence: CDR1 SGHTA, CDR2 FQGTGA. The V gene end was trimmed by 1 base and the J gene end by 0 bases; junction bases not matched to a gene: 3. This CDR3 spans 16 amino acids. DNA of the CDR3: TGTGCCAGCAGCTTAATGGGGGGGAGCTCCTACAATGAGCAGTTCTTC. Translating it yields CASSLMGGSSYNEQFF.

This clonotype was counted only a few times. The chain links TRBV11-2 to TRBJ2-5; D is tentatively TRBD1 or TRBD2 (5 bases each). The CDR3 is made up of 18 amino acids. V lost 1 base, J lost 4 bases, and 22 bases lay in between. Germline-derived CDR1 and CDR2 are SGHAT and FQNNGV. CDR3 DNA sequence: TGTGCCAGCAGCTTAGTCCTGGGGTGGGGGACCATAGGAGAGACCCAGTACTTC. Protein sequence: CASSLVLGWGTIGETQYF.

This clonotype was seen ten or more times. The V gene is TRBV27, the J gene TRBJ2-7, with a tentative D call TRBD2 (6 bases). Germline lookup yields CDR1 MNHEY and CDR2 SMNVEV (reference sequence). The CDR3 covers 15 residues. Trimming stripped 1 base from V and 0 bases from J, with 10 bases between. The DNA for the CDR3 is TGTGCCAGCAGTTTATTTGGAGGGTTCTCCTACGAGCAGTACTTC. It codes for CASSLFGGFSYEQYF.

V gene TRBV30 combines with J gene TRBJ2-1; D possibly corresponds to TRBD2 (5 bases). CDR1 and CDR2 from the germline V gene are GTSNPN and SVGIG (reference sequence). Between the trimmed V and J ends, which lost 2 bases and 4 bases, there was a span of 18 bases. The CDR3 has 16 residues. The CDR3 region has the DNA TGTGCCTGGAGTCCGGGCCTCCCGGCGGGTTACAATGAGCAGTTCTTC. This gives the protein CAWSPGLPAGYNEQFF.

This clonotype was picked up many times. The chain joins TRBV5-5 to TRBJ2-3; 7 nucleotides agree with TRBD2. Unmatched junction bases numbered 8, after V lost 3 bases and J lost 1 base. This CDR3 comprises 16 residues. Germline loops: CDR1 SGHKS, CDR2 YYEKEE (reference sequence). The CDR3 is CASSYLEGGGTDTQYF. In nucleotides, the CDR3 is TGTGCCAGCAGCTACCTCGAGGGAGGGGGCACAGATACGCAGTATTTT.

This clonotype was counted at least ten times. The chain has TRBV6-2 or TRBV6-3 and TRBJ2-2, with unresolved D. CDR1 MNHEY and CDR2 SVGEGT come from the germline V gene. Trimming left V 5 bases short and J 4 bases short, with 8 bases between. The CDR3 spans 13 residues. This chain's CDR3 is CASSPQFTGELFF. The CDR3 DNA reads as TGTGCCAGCAGTCCTCAATTCACCGGGGAGCTGTTTTTT.

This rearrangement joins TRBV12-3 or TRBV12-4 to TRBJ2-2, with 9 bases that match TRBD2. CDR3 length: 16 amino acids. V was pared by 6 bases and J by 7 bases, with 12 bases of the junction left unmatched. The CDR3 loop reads CASSRFGGGVGGELFF. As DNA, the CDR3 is TGTGCCAGCAGCCGCTTTGGCGGGGGGGTAGGCGGGGAGCTGTTTTTT.

The CDR3 here is CASTIDSSGANVLTF. The CDR3 DNA follows: TGTGCCAGCACCATAGACAGCTCTGGGGCCAACGTCCTGACTTTC. The V and J genes are TRBV6-1 and TRBJ2-6, with D perhaps TRBD1 (5 bases). This CDR3 comprises 15 residues. Trimming took off 7 bases at V and 0 bases at J, with 10 bases between the two ends. From germline, CDR1 is MNHNS and CDR2 SASEGT.

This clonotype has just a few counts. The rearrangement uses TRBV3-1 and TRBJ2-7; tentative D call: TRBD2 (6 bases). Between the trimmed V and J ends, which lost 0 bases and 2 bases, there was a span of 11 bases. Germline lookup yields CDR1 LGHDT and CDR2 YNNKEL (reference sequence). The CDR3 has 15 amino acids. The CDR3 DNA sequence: TGTGCCAGCAGCCAAGATGGCGGGGCTACCTACGAGCAGTACTTC. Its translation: CASSQDGGATYEQYF.

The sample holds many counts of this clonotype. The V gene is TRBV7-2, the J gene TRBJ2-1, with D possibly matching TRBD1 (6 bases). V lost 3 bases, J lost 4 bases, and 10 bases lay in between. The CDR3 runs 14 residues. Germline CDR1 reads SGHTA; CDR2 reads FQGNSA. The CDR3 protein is CASSLYRAYNEQFF. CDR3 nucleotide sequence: TGTGCCAGCAGCTTGTACAGGGCTTACAATGAGCAGTTCTTC.

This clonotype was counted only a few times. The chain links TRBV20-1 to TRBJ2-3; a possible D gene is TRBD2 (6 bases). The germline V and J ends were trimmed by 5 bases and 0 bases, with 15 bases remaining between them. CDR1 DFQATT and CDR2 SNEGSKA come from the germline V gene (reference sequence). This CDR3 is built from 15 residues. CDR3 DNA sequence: TGCAGTGCTCAGACAGAGGGGACTAGCACAGATACGCAGTATTTT. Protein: CSAQTEGTSTDTQYF.

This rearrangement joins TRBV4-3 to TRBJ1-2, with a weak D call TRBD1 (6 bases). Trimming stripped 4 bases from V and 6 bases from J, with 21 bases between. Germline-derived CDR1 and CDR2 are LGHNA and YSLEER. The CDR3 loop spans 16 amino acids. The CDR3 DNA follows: TGCGCCAGCAGCCGCACCTCGGGACACCTTTTCGATGGCTACACCTTC. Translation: CASSRTSGHLFDGYTF.

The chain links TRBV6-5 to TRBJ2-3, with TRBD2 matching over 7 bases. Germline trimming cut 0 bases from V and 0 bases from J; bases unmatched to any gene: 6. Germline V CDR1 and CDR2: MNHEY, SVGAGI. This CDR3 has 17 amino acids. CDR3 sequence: CASSYSRLAASTDTQYF. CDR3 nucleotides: TGTGCCAGCAGTTACTCGAGGCTAGCGGCGAGCACAGATACGCAGTATTTT.

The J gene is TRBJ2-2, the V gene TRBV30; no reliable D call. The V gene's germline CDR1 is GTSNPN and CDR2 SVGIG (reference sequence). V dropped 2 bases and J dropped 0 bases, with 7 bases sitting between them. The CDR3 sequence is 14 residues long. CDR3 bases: TGTGCCTGGAGTCCTACAGCGAACACCGGGGAGCTGTTTTTT. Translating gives CAWSPTANTGELFF.

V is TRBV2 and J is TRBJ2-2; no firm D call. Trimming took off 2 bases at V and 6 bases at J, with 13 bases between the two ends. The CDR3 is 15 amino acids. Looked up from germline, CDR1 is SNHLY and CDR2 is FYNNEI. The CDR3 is CASSESYATPGELFF. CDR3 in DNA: TGTGCCAGCAGTGAATCGTACGCAACGCCCGGGGAGCTGTTTTTT.

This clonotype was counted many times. The CDR3 loop reads CASSLDGASYNEQFF. CDR3 sequence (DNA): TGCGCCAGCAGCTTGGACGGGGCCTCCTACAATGAGCAGTTCTTC. V usage is TRBV5-1 and J usage is TRBJ2-1, with D possibly called TRBD1 or TRBD2 (5 bases each). The V end lost 0 bases, the J end lost 0 bases, and 7 bases lay between the germline ends. From germline, CDR1 is SGHRS and CDR2 YFSETQ. The CDR3 has 15 amino acids.

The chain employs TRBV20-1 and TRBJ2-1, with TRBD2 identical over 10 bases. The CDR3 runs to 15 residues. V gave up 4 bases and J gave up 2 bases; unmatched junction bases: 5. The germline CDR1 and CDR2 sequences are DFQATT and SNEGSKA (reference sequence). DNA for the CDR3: TGCAGTGCTAAAAGCGGGGGGGCCCCCTACAATGAGCAGTTCTTC. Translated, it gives CSAKSGGAPYNEQFF.

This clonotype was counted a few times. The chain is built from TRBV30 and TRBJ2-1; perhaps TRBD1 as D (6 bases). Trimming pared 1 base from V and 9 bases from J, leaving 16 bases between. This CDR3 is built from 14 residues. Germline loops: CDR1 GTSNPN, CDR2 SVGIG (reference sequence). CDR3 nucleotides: TGTGCCTGGAGTGCGGTCTCAGGGGTTAGTGAGCAGTTCTTC. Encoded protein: CAWSAVSGVSEQFF.

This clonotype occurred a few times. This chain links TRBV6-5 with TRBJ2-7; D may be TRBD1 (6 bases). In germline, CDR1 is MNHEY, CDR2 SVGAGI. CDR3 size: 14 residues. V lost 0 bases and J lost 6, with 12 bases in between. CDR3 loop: CASSYSRTVAEQYF. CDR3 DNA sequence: TGTGCCAGCAGTTACTCGCGGACAGTTGCCGAGCAGTACTTC.